The 21 T cell receptor beta chains below were found in one sample sequenced in a study of blood T cell repertoires in COVID-19. TCRdb keeps only in-frame clones here, not all; method: immunoSEQ multiplex PCR. The sample holds about 400,000 clones; 80% to 90% are singletons and the top ten take about 4.3%. Source material: peripheral blood. The receptors were gathered from a young woman with acute or convalescent COVID-19.

This chain connects TRBV20-1 to TRBJ2-5; TRBD2 matches at 7 bases. The V gene end was trimmed by 3 bases and the J gene end by 5 bases; junction bases not matched to a gene: 9. CDR1 is DFQATT, CDR2 SNEGSKA, per germline (reference sequence). CDR3 length: 14 residues. The CDR3 spells CSASTGLGMETQYF. As DNA, the CDR3 is TGCAGTGCTAGTACAGGACTAGGAATGGAGACCCAGTACTTC.

V and J are TRBV12-5 and TRBJ2-3; 7 bases align to TRBD1. V gave up 4 bases and J gave up 9 bases; unmatched junction bases: 10. The CDR3 consists of 14 residues. The germline V gene encodes CDR1 LGHNT and CDR2 FRNRAP. CDR3 amino acids: CASGSRGTAWTQYF. The CDR3 DNA reads as TGTGCTAGTGGTTCCAGGGGGACGGCCTGGACGCAGTATTTT.

This clone showed up just once. The gene calls are TRBV12-3 or TRBV12-4 and TRBJ2-5; D gene uncertain. Trimming took 5 bases from V and 4 from J, leaving 11 bases between them. CDR3 length equals 13 residues. In nucleotides, the CDR3 is TGTGCCAGCAGTCAAACTATCCGAGAGACCCAGTACTTC. Encoded protein: CASSQTIRETQYF.

This rearrangement joins TRBV7-3 to TRBJ2-1, with 8 bases that match TRBD2. This CDR3 has 15 amino acids. The J segment lost 8 bases and the V segment lost 3 bases, leaving 9 bases of the junction unmatched. Germline lookup yields CDR1 SGHTA and CDR2 FQGTGA. The CDR3 DNA reads as TGTGCCAGCAGCTTTAACGGGGGGGCCCTAGATGAGCAGTTCTTC. Encoded protein: CASSFNGGALDEQFF.

On this clone: The sample contains more than one DNA sequence encoding this CDR3. The V gene is TRBV5-1, the J gene TRBJ2-3; TRBD1 is a possible D gene (5 bases). The CDR3 length is 13 residues. In germline, CDR1 is SGHRS, CDR2 YFSETQ. With 0 bases removed from V and 3 bases from J, the gap between germline ends came to 5 bases. This chain's CDR3 is CASSLEGTDTQYF. The DNA of the CDR3 is TGCGCCAGCAGCTTGGAGGGGACAGATACGCAGTATTTT.

V gene TRBV5-1 combines with J gene TRBJ2-6, with D possibly being TRBD1 (6 bases). Trimming removed 4 bases from V and 4 bases from J, with 12 bases in between. CDR1 and CDR2 (germline): SGHRS, YFSETQ. The length of the CDR3 is 15 residues. CDR3 sequence reads: CASSPRTAGANVLTF. The CDR3, as DNA: TGCGCCAGCAGCCCGCGGACAGCCGGGGCCAACGTCCTGACTTTC.

The chain joins TRBV29-1 to TRBJ1-2; D is unresolved. The CDR3 length is 11 residues. Trimming cost V 3 bases and J 5 bases, with 7 bases left between them. Germline V gives CDR1 SQVTM, CDR2 ANQGSEA. The CDR3 spells CSVDPGYGYTF. In nucleotides, the CDR3 is TGCAGCGTTGATCCGGGTTATGGCTACACCTTC.

The chain joins TRBV5-1 to TRBJ1-2; 10 nucleotides agree with TRBD1. This CDR3 comprises 14 residues. V trimming: 9 bases; J trimming: 6 bases; junction bases outside the gene matches: 11. Germline loops: CDR1 SGHRS, CDR2 YFSETQ. The CDR3: CATERRQGANGYTF. In nucleotides, the CDR3 is TGCGCCACCGAGCGCCGACAGGGGGCAAATGGCTACACCTTC.

The rearrangement joins TRBV7-9 to TRBJ2-1, with D possibly matching TRBD1 (6 bases). Germline-derived CDR1 and CDR2 are SEHNR and FQNEAQ (reference sequence). Trimming took off 4 bases at V and 5 bases at J, with 15 bases between the two ends. This CDR3 is built from 15 residues. CDR3 amino acids: CASSSGQGPHNEQFF. The CDR3 DNA reads as TGTGCCAGCAGCTCCGGTCAGGGGCCGCACAATGAGCAGTTCTTC.

V usage is TRBV4-1 and J usage is TRBJ2-7, with 8 bases lining up with TRBD2. Trimming removed 0 bases from V and 4 bases from J; junction bases left unmatched: 17. Germline-derived CDR1 and CDR2 are MGHRA and YSYEKL. This CDR3 has 19 residues. CDR3 sequence (DNA): TGCGCCAGCAGCCAAGATTGGACTTCGGGCGCGGGGGGATCATACGAGCAGTACTTC. It translates to CASSQDWTSGAGGSYEQYF.

CDR3 in amino acids: CASSVLGSGGYYEQYF. The DNA for the CDR3 is TGTGCCAGCAGCGTCCTTGGGAGCGGGGGTTACTACGAGCAGTACTTC. The V gene is TRBV5-6, the J gene TRBJ2-7, with TRBD2 matching 8 bases. This CDR3 region has 16 residues. Trimming took 4 bases from V and 3 from J; bases not matched to a gene: 12. Germline lookup yields CDR1 SGHDT and CDR2 YYEEEE.

This rearrangement joins TRBV7-2 to TRBJ1-2, with 8 bases that match TRBD1. V gave up 4 bases and J gave up 8 bases; unmatched junction bases: 12. This CDR3 comprises 15 residues. Germline assignment: CDR1 SGHTA and CDR2 FQGNSA. CDR3 sequence reads: CASSSGTGPLGGYTF. The DNA of the CDR3 is TGTGCCAGCAGCTCCGGGACAGGACCTCTTGGAGGCTACACCTTC.

The chain has TRBV10-3 and TRBJ2-1, with 7 bases matching TRBD2. CDR3 size: 21 residues. Germline V gene lookup returns CDR1 ENHRY and CDR2 SYGVKD. V lost 6 bases to trimming and J lost 4 bases; unmatched junction nucleotides: 27. The CDR3 loop is CAIRPQQGKEAGKLEYNEQFF. The CDR3 DNA follows: TGTGCCATCAGACCCCAACAAGGGAAAGAAGCGGGGAAACTAGAATACAATGAGCAGTTCTTC.

This clone was observed once. The rearrangement joins TRBV6-6 to TRBJ1-2; 7 positions agree with TRBD1. The CDR3 length is 13 residues. Germline V gene sequence: CDR1 MNHNY, CDR2 SVGAGI (reference sequence). V lost 6 bases, J lost 8 bases, and 9 bases stayed unmatched. Here the CDR3 reads CASSHRQGSGYTF. Written as DNA, the CDR3 is TGTGCCAGCAGCCACCGACAGGGCTCGGGCTACACCTTC.

V and J are TRBV5-1 and TRBJ1-1; the D gene is possibly TRBD1 (5 bases). The V end was cut by 3 bases, the J end by 4 bases, with 22 bases between. Germline CDR1 SGHRS, CDR2 YFSETQ. The CDR3 totals 17 residues. This CDR3 is CASSSGGSQATTTEAFF. For the CDR3, the DNA is TGCGCCAGCAGCTCCGGGGGATCACAGGCAACGACCACTGAAGCTTTCTTT.

A few counts support this clone. The sample contains more than one DNA sequence encoding this CDR3. J is TRBJ2-7 and V is TRBV6-5, with D possibly matching TRBD1 (5 bases). CDR3 length: 15 residues. Trimming took 6 bases from V and 5 from J, leaving 20 bases between them. From germline, CDR1 is MNHEY and CDR2 SVGAGI. CDR3 sequence (DNA): TGTGCCAGCAGGAGGAGTGGTCAGGGCGTCCACGAGCAGTACTTC. Its protein is CASRRSGQGVHEQYF.

The chain recombines TRBV3-1 (or the pseudogene TRBV3-2) with TRBJ2-7; D remains ambiguous. This CDR3 has 16 amino acids. Per germline, CDR1 LGHDT and CDR2 YNNKEL (reference sequence). Trimming removed 2 bases from V and 3 bases from J, with 17 bases in between. CDR3 sequence: CASSQRGFLGDYEQYF. CDR3 DNA sequence: TGTGCCAGCAGCCAAAGAGGTTTTTTGGGTGACTACGAGCAGTACTTC.

The rearrangement uses TRBV2 and TRBJ1-4; maybe TRBD1 (5 bases). In germline, CDR1 is SNHLY, CDR2 FYNNEI. V lost 3 bases, J lost 5 bases, and 10 bases lay in between. The CDR3 extends over 14 amino acids. The CDR3 coding sequence is TGTGCCAGCAGTGAGGCCGGGGGAAATGAAAAACTGTTTTTT. Protein: CASSEAGGNEKLFF.

The chain recombines TRBV7-2 with TRBJ1-2; D perhaps matches TRBD1 (5 bases). Germline CDR1 SGHTA, CDR2 FQGNSA. Trimming cost V 9 bases and J 8 bases, with 19 bases left between them. The CDR3 extends over 13 amino acids. The CDR3 nucleotides read TGTGCCAGTCGTACAGGACCATATAGGGGCTACACCTTC. It is translated as CASRTGPYRGYTF.

This chain uses TRBV6-5 with TRBJ2-1; D might be TRBD2 (7 bases). The CDR3 runs 13 residues. Trimming stripped 5 bases from V and 8 bases from J, with 13 bases between. Germline lookup yields CDR1 MNHEY and CDR2 SVGAGI. CDR3 DNA: TGTGCCAGCAGTAGGGGGGGCTTGTATGAGCAGTTCTTC. Its protein is CASSRGGLYEQFF.

This chain uses TRBV9 with TRBJ2-1; 7 nucleotides agree with TRBD2. The CDR3 runs 14 residues. V lost 0 bases and J lost 12; bases outside the gene matches: 9. The germline V gene has CDR1 SGDLS and CDR2 YYNGEE. In DNA form, the CDR3 reads TGTGCCAGCAGCGTAGGGGGAGCGGGGCCGGGGCAGTTCTTC. Translation: CASSVGGAGPGQFF.